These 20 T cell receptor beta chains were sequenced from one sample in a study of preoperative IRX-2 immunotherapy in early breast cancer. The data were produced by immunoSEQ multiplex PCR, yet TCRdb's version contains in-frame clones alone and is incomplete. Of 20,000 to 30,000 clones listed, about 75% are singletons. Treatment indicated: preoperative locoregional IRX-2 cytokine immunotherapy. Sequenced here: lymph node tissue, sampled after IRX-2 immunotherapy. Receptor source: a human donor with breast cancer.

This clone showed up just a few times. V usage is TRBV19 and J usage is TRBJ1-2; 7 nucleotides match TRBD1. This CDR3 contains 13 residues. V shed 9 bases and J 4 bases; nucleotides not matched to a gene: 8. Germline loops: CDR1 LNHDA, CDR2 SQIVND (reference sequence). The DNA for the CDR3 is TGTGCCAGCAGAGGGGGCCCCCTCTATGGCTACACCTTC. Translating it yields CASRGGPLYGYTF.

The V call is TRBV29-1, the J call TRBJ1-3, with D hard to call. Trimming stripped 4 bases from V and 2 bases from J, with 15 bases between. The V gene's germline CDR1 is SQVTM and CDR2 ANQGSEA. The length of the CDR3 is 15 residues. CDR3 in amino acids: CSVGRRNSPGNTIYF. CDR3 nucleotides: TGCAGCGTTGGGCGCCGTAATTCCCCTGGAAACACCATATATTTT.

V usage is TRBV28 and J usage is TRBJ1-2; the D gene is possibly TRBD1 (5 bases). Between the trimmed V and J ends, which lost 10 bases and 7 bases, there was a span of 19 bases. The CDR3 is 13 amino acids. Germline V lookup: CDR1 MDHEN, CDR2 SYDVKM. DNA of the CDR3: TGTGCCATCAAAAGCCCGGGGCGGCTTGGCTACACCTTC. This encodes CAIKSPGRLGYTF.

CDR3 residues: CASSSLDRAGGIQYF. CDR3 nucleotides: TGCGCCAGCAGCTCCTTGGACAGGGCTGGTGGCATTCAGTACTTC. The chain uses TRBV5-1 and TRBJ2-4, with 8 positions matching TRBD1. The V and J ends lost 3 bases and 9 bases, in that order; junction bases with no gene match: 11. Germline CDR1 SGHRS, CDR2 YFSETQ. This CDR3 contains 15 residues.

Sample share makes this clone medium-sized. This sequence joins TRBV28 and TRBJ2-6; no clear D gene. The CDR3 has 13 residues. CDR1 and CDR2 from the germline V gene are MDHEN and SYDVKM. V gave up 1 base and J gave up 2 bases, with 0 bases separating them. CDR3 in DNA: TGTGCCAGCAGTTTATCTGGGGCCAACGTCCTGACTTTC. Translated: CASSLSGANVLTF.

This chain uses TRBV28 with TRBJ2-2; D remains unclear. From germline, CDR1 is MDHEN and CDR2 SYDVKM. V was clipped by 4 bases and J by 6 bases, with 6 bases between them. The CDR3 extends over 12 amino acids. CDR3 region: CASSSPPGELFF. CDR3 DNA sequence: TGTGCCAGCAGTTCCCCCCCCGGGGAGCTGTTTTTT.

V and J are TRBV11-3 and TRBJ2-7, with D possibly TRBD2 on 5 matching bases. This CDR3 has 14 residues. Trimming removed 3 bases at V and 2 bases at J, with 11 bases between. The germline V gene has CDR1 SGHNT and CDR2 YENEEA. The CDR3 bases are TGTGCCAGCAGCTTCAGGAGGATGACCTACGAGCAGTACTTC. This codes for CASSFRRMTYEQYF.

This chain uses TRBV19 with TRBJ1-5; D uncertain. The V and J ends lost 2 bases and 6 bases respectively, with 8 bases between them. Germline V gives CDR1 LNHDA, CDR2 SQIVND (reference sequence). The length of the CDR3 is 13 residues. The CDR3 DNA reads TGTGCCAGTAGTATAAAAGGCGGTCAGCCCCAGCATTTT. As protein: CASSIKGGQPQHF.

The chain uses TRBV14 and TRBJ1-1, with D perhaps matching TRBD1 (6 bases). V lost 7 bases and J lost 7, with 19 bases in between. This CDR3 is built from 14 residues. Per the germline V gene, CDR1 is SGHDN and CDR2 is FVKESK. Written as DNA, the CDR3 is TGTGCCAGCAACAAGGCCGGGGGGGGCAGTGAAGCTTTCTTT. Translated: CASNKAGGGSEAFF.

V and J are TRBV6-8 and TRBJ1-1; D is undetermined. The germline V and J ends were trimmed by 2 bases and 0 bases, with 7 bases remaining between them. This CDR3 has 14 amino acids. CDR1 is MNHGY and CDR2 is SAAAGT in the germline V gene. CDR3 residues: CASSYGLLNTEAFF. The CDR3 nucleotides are TGTGCCAGCAGTTACGGGCTATTGAACACTGAAGCTTTCTTT.

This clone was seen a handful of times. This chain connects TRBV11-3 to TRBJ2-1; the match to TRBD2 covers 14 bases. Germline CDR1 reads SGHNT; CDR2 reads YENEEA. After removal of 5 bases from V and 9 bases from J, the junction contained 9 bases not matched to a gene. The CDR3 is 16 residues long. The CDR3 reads CASSASGLAGDREQFF. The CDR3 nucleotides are TGTGCCAGCAGCGCGTCGGGACTAGCGGGAGACCGTGAGCAGTTCTTC.

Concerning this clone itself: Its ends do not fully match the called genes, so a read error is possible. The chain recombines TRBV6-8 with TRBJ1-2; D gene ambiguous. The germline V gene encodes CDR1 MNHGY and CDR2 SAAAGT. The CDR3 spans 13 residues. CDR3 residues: CASSVADGYGYIF. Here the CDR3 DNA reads TGTGCCAGCAGTGTTGCGGACGGCTATGGCTACATCTTC.

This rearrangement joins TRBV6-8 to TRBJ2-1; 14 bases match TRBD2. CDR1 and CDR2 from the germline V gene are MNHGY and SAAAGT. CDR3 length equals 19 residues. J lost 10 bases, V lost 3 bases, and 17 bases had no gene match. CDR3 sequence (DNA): TGTGCCAGCAGTTATGTAGGGACTAGCGGGAGCGGGGGTGGGGGAGAGCAGTTCTTC. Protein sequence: CASSYVGTSGSGGGGEQFF.

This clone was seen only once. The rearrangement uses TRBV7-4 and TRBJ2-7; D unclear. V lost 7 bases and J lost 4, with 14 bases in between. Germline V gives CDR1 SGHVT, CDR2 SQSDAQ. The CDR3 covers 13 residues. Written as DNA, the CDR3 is TGTGCCAGCAACCATGGACGGGCTTACGAGCAGTACTTC. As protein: CASNHGRAYEQYF.

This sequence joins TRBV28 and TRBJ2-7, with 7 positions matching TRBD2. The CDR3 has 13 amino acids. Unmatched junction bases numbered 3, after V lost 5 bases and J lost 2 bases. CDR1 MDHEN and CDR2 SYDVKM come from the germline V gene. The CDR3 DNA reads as TGTGCCAGCAGTACTGGGGGGGCCTACGAGCAGTACTTC. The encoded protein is CASSTGGAYEQYF.

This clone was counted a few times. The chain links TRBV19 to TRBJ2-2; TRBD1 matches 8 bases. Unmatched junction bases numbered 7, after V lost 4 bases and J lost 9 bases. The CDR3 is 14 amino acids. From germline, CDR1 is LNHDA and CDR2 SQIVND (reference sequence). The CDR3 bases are TGTGCCAGTAGTACCAGGACAGGGTTACGGGAGCTGTTTTTT. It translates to CASSTRTGLRELFF.

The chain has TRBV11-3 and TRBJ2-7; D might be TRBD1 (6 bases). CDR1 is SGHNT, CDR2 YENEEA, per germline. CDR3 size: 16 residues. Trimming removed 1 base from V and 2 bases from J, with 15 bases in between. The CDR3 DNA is TGTGCCAGCAGCTTAGGGGGGACACCGGAGACCTACGAGCAGTACTTC. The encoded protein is CASSLGGTPETYEQYF.

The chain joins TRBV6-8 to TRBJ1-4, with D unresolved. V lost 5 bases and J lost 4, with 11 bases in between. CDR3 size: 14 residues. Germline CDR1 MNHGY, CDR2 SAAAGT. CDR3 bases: TGTGCCAGCAGTAGAAGCATTAATAATGAAAAACTGTTTTTT. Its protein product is CASSRSINNEKLFF.

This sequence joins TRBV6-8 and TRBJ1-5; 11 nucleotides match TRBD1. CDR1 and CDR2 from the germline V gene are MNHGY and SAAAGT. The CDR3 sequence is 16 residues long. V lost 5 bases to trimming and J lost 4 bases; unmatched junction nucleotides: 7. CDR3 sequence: CASSITGTGGNQPQHF. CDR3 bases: TGTGCCAGCAGTATAACCGGGACAGGGGGGAATCAGCCCCAGCATTTT.

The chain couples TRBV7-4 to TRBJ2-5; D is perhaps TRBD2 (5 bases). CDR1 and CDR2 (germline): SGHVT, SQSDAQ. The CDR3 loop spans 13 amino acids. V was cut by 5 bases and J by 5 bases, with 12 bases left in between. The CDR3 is CASSAGIAETQYF. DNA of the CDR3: TGTGCCAGCAGCGCCGGGATTGCGGAGACCCAGTACTTC.